Sequencing of this TCR beta chain was carried out in a study of identical twins. The CDR3 loop spans 14 amino acids. The germline CDR1 and CDR2 sequences are ENHRY and SYGVKD. V lost 0 bases, J lost 9 bases, and 14 bases lay in between. After template switching added a universal primer site, the resulting cDNA carried unique molecular identifiers. In TCRdb, the 5' RACE reads were re-called with MiXCR into one record per CDR3 protein. Of over 500,000 distinct CDR3 sequences listed, approximately 22% were seen once; the top ten hold roughly 0.91%. This same sample was also part of a study on T cells expressing NK-cell markers. As reported in that work: The study found dominant NKG2C+ clonotypes at roughly 1.0-7.5% of CD8+ T cells in about six donors. Expanded NKG2C+ T cell clones were not confirmed as HCMV-specific.

Sample: CD4+ T cells sorted from blood. The genes are TRBV10-3 and TRBJ1-2, with D perhaps TRBD1 (5 bases). This TCR came from a woman younger than 30 in good health. The CDR3 sequence is CAISESTQVIRYTF. In nucleotides, the CDR3 is TGTGCCATCAGTGAGTCGACACAGGTTATCCGCTACACCTTC.